This TCR beta chain was captured by sequencing in a study of identical twins. Points from the study as a whole: Potential partial confounding of zero-insertion analyses by invariant MAIT and iNKT cells was noted. The study found excess low generation probability among twin-shared out-of-frame alpha sequences.

CDR1 is MDHEN and CDR2 is SYDVKM in the germline V gene. Trimming shortened V by 8 bases and J by 7 bases, and 23 bases separated the two germline ends. This CDR3 spans 15 amino acids. This clonotype occurred a few times. Its target is unknown. Healthy Caucasians provided all donations. Unique molecular identifiers were present on cDNA, and template switching added a universal primer site. TCRdb re-called the 5' RACE reads with MiXCR, one entry per CDR3 protein. The repertoire holds about 200,000 distinct CDR3 sequences, with approximately 10% as singletons. The sequenced sample consisted of memory T cells sorted from blood. The chain employs TRBV28 and TRBJ1-2, with D hard to call. The sequence was obtained from a man aged 50 or older in good health. The CDR3 coding sequence is TGTGCCAGCTCCCTAGCGGGTGGGCGGGGTAGTGGCTACACCTTC. The encoded protein is CASSLAGGRGSGYTF.